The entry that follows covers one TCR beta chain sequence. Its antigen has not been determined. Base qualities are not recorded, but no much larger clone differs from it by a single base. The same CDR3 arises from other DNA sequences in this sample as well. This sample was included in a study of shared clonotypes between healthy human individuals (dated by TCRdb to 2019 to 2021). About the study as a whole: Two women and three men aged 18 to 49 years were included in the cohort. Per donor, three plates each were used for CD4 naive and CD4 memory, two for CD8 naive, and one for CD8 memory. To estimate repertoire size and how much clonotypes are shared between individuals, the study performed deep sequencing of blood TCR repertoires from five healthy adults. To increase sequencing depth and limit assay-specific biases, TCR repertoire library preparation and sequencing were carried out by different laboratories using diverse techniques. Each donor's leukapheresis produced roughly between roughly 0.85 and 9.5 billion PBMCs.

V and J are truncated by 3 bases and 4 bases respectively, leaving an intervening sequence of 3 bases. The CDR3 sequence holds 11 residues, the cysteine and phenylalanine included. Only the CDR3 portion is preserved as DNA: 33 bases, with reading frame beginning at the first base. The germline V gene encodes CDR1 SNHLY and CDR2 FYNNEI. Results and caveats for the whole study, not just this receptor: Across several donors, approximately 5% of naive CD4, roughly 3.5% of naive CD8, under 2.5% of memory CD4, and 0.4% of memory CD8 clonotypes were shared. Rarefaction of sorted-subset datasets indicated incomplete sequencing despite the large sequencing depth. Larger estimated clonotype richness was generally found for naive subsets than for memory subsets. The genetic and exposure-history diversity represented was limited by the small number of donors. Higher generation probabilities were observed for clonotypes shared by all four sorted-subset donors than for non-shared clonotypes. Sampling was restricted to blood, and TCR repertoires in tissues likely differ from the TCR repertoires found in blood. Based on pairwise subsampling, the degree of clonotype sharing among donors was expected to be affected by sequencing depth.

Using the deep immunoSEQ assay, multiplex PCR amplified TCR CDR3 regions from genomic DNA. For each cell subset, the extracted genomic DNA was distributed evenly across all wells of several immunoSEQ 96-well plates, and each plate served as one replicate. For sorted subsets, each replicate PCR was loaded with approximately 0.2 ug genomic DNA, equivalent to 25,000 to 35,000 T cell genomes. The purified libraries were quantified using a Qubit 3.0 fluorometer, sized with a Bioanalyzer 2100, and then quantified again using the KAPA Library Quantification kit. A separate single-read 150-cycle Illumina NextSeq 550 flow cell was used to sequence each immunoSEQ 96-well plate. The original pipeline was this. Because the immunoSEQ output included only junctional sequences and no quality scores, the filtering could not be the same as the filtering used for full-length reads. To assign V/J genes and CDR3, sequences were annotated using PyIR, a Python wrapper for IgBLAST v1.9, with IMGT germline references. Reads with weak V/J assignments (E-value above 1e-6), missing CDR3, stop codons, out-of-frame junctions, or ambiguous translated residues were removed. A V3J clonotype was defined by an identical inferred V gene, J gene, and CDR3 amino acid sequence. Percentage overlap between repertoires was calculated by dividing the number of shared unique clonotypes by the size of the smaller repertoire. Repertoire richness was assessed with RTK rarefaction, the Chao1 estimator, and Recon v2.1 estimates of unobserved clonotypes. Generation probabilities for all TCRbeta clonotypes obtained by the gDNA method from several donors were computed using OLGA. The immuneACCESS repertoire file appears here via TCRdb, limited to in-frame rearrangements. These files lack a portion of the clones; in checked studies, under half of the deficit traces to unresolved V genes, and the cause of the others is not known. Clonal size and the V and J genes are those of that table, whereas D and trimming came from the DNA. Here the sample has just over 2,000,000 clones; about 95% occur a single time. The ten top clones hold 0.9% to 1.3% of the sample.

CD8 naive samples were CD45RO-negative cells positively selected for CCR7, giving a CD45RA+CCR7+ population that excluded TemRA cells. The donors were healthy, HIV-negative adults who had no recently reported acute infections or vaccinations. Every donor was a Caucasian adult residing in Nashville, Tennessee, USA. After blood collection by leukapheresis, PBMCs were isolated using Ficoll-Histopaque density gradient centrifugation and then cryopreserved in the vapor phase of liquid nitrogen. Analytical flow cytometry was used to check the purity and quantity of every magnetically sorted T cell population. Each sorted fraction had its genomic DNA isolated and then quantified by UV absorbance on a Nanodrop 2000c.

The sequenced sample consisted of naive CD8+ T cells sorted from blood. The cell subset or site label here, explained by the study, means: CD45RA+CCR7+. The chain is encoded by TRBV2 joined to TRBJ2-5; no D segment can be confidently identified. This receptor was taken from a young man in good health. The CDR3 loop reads CASSEGETQYF. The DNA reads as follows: TGTGCCAGCAGTGAGGGAGAGACCCAGTACTTC. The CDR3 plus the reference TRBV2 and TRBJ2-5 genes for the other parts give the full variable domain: EPEVTQTPSHQVTQMGQEVILRCVPISNHLYFYWYRQILGQKVEFLVSFYNNEISEKSEIFDDQFSVERPDGSNFTLKIRSTKLEDSAMYFCASSEGETQYFGPGTRLLVL.